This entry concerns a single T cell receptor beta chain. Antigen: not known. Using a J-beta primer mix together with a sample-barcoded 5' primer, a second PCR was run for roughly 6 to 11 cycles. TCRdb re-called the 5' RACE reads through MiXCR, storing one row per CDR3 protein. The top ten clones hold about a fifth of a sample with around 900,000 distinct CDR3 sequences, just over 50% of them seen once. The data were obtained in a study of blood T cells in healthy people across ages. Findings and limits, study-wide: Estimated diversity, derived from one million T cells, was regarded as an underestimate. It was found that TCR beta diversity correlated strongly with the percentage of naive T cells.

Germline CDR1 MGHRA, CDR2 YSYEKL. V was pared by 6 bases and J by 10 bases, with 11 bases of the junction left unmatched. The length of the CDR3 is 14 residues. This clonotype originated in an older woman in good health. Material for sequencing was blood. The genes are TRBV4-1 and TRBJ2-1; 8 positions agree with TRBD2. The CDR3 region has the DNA TGCGCCAGCAGACTAGCGGAGTGGGCTGGGGAGCAGTTCTTC. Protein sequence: CASRLAEWAGEQFF.